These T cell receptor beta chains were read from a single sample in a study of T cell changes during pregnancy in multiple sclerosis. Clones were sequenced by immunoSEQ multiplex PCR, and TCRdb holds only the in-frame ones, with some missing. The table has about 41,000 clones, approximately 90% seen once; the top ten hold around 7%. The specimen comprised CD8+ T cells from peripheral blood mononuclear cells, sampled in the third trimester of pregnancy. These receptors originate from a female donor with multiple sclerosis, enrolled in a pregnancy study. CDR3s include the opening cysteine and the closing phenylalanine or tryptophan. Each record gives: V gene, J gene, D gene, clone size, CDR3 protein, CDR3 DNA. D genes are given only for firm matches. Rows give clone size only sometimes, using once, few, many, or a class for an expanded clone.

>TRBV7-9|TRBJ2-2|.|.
CASSLASGGQGTGELFF
TGTGCCAGCAGCTTAGCATCGGGAGGACAGGGCACCGGGGAGCTGTTTTTT
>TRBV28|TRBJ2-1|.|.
CASSFGSEPYNEQFF
TGTGCCAGCAGTTTCGGGAGCGAGCCGTACAATGAGCAGTTCTTC
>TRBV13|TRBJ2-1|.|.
CASSSPSISSYNEQFF
TGTGCCAGCAGCTCACCTAGTATAAGCTCCTACAATGAGCAGTTCTTC
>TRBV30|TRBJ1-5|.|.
CAGGYDSNQPQHF
TGTGCAGGAGGGTATGATAGCAATCAGCCCCAGCATTTT
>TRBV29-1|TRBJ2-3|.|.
CSVEVPAQGWEDTQYF
TGCAGCGTGGAGGTCCCCGCACAGGGTTGGGAAGATACGCAGTATTTT
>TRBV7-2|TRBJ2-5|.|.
CASRKLAGQQETQYF
TGTGCCAGCAGGAAACTAGCAGGCCAACAAGAGACCCAGTACTTC
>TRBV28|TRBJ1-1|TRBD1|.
CASSPYGTGHTEAFF
TGTGCCAGCAGTCCCTACGGGACAGGGCACACTGAAGCTTTCTTT
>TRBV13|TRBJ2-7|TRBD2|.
CASSTLAGGEYEQYF
TGTGCCAGCAGCACCCTAGCGGGGGGGGAGTACGAGCAGTACTTC
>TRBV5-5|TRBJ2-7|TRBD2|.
CASSYRLAERYYEQYF
TGTGCCAGCAGCTACAGACTAGCAGAAAGATACTACGAGCAGTACTTC
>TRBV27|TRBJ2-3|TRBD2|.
CASSWTSASTDTQYF
TGTGCCAGCAGTTGGACTAGCGCAAGCACAGATACGCAGTATTTT
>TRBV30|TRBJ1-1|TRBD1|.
CAWSDTPGQLMYTEAFF
TGTGCCTGGAGTGATACACCGGGACAGCTCATGTACACTGAAGCTTTCTTT
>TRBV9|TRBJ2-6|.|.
CASSVSRSSGANVLTF
TGTGCCAGCAGCGTATCCAGGTCTTCTGGGGCCAACGTCCTGACTTTC
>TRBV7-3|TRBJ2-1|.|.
CASSSNPASEQFF
TGTGCCAGCAGCTCCAACCCAGCTAGTGAGCAGTTCTTC
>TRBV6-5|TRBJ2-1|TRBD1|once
CASSYDGTGGYNEQFF
TGTGCCAGCAGTTACGATGGGACAGGGGGCTACAATGAGCAGTTCTTC
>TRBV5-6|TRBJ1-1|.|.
CASSLVQTGTEAFF
TGTGCCAGCAGCTTGGTTCAGACGGGGACTGAAGCTTTCTTT
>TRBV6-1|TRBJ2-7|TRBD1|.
CASSEVLVGTGGYEQYF
TGTGCCAGCAGTGAAGTACTTGTCGGGACAGGGGGCTACGAGCAGTACTTC
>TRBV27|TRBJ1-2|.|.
CASSLDGGGYGYTF
TGTGCCAGCAGTTTAGACGGGGGGGGCTATGGCTACACCTTC
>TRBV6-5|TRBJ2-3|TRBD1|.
CASRTGVNTQYF
TGTGCCAGCAGAACAGGGGTAAATACGCAGTATTTT
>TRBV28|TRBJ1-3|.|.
CASSLYRRDTIYF
TGTGCCAGCAGTTTATACCGGAGGGACACCATATATTTT
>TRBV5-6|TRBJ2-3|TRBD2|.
CASSLEGTTLSTDTQYF
TGTGCCAGCAGCTTGGAAGGGACTACTCTATCCACAGATACGCAGTATTTT
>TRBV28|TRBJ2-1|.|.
CASSLKEGGAAYEQFF
TGTGCCAGCAGTTTAAAGGAGGGGGGGGCCGCGTATGAGCAGTTCTTC
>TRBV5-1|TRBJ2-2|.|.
CASNGVANTGELFF
TGCGCCAGCAACGGGGTAGCGAACACCGGGGAGCTGTTTTTT
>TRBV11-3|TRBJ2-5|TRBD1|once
CASSPYRGGETQYF
TGTGCCAGCAGCCCCTACAGGGGTGGGGAGACCCAGTACTTC
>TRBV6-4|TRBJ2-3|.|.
CASSRQGTDTQYF
TGTGCCAGCAGCAGACAGGGCACAGATACGCAGTATTTT
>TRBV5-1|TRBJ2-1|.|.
CASATSPLDWDNEQFF
TGCGCCAGCGCGACGTCCCCTCTTGACTGGGACAATGAGCAGTTCTTC
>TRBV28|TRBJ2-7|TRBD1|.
CASSLVGTGGPYEQYF
TGTGCCAGCAGTTTGGTGGGGACAGGGGGACCCTACGAGCAGTACTTC
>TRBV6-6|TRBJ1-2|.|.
CASSYSERSGGYTF
TGTGCCAGCAGTTACTCTGAACGATCGGGGGGCTACACCTTC
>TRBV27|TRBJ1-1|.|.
CASSLSAGMNTEAFF
TGTGCCAGCAGTTTATCTGCAGGGATGAACACTGAAGCTTTCTTT
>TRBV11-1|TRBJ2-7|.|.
CASSSTDRNEQYF
TGTGCCAGCAGCTCCACAGACAGAAACGAGCAGTACTTC
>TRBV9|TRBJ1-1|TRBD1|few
CASSVDRGNTEAFF
TGTGCCAGCAGCGTTGACAGGGGGAACACTGAAGCTTTCTTT
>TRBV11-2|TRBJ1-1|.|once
CASQRLKGSLNTEAFF
TGTGCCAGCCAGCGGTTAAAAGGGTCATTGAACACTGAAGCTTTCTTT